The 6 T cell receptor beta chains listed next were all sequenced from one sample in a study of blood T cell repertoires in COVID-19. Data came from immunoSEQ multiplex PCR; TCRdb stores just in-frame clones and leaves some out. The data hold about 300,000 clones, with roughly 84% observed a single time. The sequencing sample was made of peripheral blood. These receptors came from a human donor with COVID-19, enrolled during active disease. The donor label of this sample is uncertain.

V and J are TRBV6-5 and TRBJ1-1; 10 bases align to TRBD1. The CDR3 is made up of 15 amino acids. J gave up 3 bases and V 6 bases, and 7 bases lay outside the gene matches. Looked up from germline, CDR1 is MNHEY and CDR2 is SVGAGI. The CDR3 nucleotides are TGTGCCAGCAGGTACGACAGGGGGCAGGACACTGAAGCTTTCTTT. Protein product: CASRYDRGQDTEAFF.

This clone has only a few counts. This chain joins TRBV6-2 or TRBV6-3 and TRBJ1-5; TRBD1 agrees at 8 bases. This CDR3 comprises 16 residues. V lost 0 bases, J lost 5 bases, and 6 bases stayed unmatched. The V gene's germline CDR1 is MNHEY and CDR2 SVGEGT. The CDR3 DNA follows: TGTGCCAGCAGTTACTCGGACAGGGCCCTCTATCAGCCCCAGCATTTT. It specifies CASSYSDRALYQPQHF.

The chain combines TRBV9 with TRBJ1-1, with 7 bases aligning to TRBD1. Germline CDR1 and CDR2: SGDLS and YYNGEE. The V gene end was trimmed by 0 bases and the J gene end by 7 bases; junction bases not matched to a gene: 15. The CDR3 runs to 17 residues. Here the CDR3 DNA reads TGTGCCAGCAGCGTAGCTCTTGGGACAGTAAAGTTCCTTGAAGCTTTCTTT. Translated: CASSVALGTVKFLEAFF.

This clone appeared a few times. J is TRBJ2-1 and V is TRBV9; TRBD2 aligns across 10 bases. Germline-derived CDR1 and CDR2 are SGDLS and YYNGEE. The ends lost 5 bases at V and 1 base at J; junction bases unmatched: 12. The CDR3 sequence is 18 residues long. As DNA, the CDR3 is TGTGCCAGCAGTGAGGGGCTAGCGGGAGAATGGTCCTACAATGAGCAGTTCTTC. It encodes CASSEGLAGEWSYNEQFF.

This sequence joins TRBV24-1 and TRBJ1-2, with D possibly TRBD1 on 5 matching bases. Germline V gene sequence: CDR1 KGHDR, CDR2 SFDVKD. V gave up 4 bases and J gave up 8 bases, with 16 bases separating them. The CDR3 spans 14 residues. The CDR3 region has the DNA TGTGCCACCAGTGAACCTGCTCAGGGTTTAGGCTACACCTTC. Protein product: CATSEPAQGLGYTF.

The chain uses TRBV19 and TRBJ2-7, with 9 bases fitting TRBD2. In germline, CDR1 is LNHDA, CDR2 SQIVND (reference sequence). Trimming took 3 bases from V and 1 from J; bases not matched to a gene: 7. This CDR3 contains 16 residues. The CDR3 DNA sequence: TGTGCCAGTAGTATGGCTAGCGGGGTCGGTTCCTACGAGCAGTACTTC. Translation: CASSMASGVGSYEQYF.